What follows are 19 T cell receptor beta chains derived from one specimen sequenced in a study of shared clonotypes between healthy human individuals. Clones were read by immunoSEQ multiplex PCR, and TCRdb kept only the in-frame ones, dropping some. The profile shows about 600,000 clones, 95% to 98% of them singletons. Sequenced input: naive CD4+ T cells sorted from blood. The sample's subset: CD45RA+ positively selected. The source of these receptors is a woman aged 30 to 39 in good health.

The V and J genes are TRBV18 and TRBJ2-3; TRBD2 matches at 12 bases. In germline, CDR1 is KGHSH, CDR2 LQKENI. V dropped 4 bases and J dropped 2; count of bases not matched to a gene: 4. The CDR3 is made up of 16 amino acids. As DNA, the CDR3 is TGTGCCAGCTCACGACCTAGCGGGAGGGACACAGATACGCAGTATTTT. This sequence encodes CASSRPSGRDTDTQYF.

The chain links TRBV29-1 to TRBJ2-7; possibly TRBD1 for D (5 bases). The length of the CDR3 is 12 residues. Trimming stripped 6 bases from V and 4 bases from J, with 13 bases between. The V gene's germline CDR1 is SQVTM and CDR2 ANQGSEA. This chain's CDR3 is CSVGWGGYEQYF. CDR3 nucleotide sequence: TGCAGCGTCGGCTGGGGCGGTTACGAGCAGTACTTC.

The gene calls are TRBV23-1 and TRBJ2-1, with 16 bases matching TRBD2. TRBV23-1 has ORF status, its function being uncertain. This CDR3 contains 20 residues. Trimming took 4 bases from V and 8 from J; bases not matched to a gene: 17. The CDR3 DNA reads TGCGCCAGCAGTCCACCTCCGGGACTAGCGGGAGGGCCTGCCCACGATGAGCAGTTCTTC. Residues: CASSPPPGLAGGPAHDEQFF.

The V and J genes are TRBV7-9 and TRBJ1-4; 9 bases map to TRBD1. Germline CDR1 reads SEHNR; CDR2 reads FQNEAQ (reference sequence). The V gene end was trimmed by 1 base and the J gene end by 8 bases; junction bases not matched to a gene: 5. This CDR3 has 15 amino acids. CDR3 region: CASSLGGQGKEKLFF. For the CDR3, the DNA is TGTGCCAGCAGCTTAGGGGGACAGGGAAAGGAAAAACTGTTTTTT. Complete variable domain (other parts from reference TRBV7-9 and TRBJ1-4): DTGVSQNPRHKITKRGQNVTFRCDPISEHNRLYWYRQTLGQGPEFLTYFQNEAQLEKSRLLSDRFSAERPKGSFSTLEIQRTEQGDSAMYLCASSLGGQGKEKLFFGSGTQLSVL.

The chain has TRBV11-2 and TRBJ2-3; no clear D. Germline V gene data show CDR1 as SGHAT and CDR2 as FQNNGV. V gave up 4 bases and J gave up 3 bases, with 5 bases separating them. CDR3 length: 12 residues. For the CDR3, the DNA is TGTGCCAGCAGCTCCCTAACAGATACGCAGTATTTT. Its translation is CASSSLTDTQYF.

DNA for the CDR3: TGTGCCAGCAGTCCCACCCTTGAAGGTTGGGACACCATATATTTT. Translating gives CASSPTLEGWDTIYF. The J gene is TRBJ1-3, the V gene TRBV28, with D hard to call. Germline CDR1 MDHEN, CDR2 SYDVKM. Trimming cost V 5 bases and J 8 bases, with 19 bases left between them. The CDR3 runs 15 residues.

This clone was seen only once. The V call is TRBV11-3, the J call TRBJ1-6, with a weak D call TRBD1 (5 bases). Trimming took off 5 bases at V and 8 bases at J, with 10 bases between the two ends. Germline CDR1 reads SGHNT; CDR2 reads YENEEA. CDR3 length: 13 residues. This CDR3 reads CASSTTRDSPLHF. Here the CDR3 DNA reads TGTGCCAGCAGCACCACCAGGGATTCACCCCTCCACTTT.

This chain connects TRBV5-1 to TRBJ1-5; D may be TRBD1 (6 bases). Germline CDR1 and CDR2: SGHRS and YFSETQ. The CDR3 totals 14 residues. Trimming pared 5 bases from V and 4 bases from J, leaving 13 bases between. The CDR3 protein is CASREGQVNQPQHF. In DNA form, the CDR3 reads TGCGCCAGCAGGGAGGGACAAGTTAATCAGCCCCAGCATTTT.

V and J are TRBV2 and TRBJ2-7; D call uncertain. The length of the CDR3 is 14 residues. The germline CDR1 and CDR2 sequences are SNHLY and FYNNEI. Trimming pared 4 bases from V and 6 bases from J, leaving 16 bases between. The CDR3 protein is CASSGPTNTGEQYF. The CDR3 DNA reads TGTGCCAGCAGTGGTCCCACTAACACGGGCGAGCAGTACTTC. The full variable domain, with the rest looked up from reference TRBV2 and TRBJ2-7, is EPEVTQTPSHQVTQMGQEVILRCVPISNHLYFYWYRQILGQKVEFLVSFYNNEISEKSEIFDDQFSVERPDGSNFTLKIRSTKLEDSAMYFCASSGPTNTGEQYFGPGTRLTVT.

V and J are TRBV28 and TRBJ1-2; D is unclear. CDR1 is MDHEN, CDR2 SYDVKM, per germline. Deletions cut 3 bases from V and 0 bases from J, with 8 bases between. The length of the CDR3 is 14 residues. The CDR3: CASSLGITNYGYTF. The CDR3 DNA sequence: TGTGCCAGCAGTTTGGGCATTACTAACTATGGCTACACCTTC.

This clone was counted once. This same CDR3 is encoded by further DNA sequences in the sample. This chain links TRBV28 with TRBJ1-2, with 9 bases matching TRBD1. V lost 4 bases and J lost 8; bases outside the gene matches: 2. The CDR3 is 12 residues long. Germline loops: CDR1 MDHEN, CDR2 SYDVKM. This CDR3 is CASSSTGGGYTF. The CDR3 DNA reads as TGTGCCAGCAGTTCGACAGGGGGAGGCTACACCTTC.

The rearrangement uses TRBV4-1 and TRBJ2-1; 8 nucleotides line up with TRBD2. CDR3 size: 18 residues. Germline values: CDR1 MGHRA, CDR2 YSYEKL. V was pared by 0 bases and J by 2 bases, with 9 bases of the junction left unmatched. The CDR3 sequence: CASSQDWGSGSPYNEQFF. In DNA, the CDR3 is TGCGCCAGCAGCCAAGATTGGGGGAGCGGGAGCCCCTACAATGAGCAGTTCTTC.

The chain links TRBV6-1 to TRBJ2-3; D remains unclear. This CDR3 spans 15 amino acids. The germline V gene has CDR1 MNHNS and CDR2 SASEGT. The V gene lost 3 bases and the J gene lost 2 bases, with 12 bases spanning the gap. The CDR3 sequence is CASSEFRLTTDTQYF. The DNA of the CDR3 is TGTGCCAGCAGTGAGTTTAGGCTAACCACAGATACGCAGTATTTT.

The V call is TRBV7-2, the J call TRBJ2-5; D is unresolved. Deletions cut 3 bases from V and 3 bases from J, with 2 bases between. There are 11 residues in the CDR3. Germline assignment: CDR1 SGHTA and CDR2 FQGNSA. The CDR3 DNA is TGTGCCAGCAGCTTTAAAGAGACCCAGTACTTC. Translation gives CASSFKETQYF. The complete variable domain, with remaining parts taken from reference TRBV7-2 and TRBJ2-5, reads GAGVSQSPSNKVTEKGKDVELRCDPISGHTALYWYRQSLGQGLEFLIYFQGNSAPDKSGLPSDRFSAERTGGSVSTLTIQRTQQEDSAVYLCASSFKETQYFGPGTRLLVL.

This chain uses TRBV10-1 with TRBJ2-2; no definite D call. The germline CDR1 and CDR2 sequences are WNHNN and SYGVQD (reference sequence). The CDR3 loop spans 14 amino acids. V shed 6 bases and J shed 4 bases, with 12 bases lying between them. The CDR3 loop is CASSPRSSTGELFF. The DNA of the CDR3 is TGCGCCAGCAGCCCTCGTTCTAGCACCGGGGAGCTGTTTTTT.

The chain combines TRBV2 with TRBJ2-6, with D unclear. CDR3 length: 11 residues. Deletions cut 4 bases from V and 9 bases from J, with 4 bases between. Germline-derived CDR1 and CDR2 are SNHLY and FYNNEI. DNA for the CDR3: TGTGCCAGCAGTGTGGACAACGTCCTGACTTTC. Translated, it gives CASSVDNVLTF.

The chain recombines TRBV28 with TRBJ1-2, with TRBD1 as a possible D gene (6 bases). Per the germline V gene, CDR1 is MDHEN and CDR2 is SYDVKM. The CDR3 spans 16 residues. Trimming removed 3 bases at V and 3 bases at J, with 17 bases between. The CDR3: CASSLTGTGSHYGYTF. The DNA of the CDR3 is TGTGCCAGCAGTTTGACCGGTACAGGGTCCCACTATGGCTACACCTTC.

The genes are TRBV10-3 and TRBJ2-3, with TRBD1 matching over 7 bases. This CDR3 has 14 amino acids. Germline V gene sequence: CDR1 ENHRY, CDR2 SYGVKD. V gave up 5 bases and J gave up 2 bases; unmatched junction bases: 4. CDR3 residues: CAISWTGHTDTQYF. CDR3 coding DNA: TGTGCCATCAGTTGGACAGGCCACACAGATACGCAGTATTTT.

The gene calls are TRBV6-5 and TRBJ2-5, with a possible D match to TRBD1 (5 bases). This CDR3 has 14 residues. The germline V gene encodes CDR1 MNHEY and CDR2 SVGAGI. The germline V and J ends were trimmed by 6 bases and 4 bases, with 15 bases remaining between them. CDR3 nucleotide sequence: TGTGCCAGCAGCCCCCTATTTAGGGGAGAGACCCAGTACTTC. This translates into CASSPLFRGETQYF.